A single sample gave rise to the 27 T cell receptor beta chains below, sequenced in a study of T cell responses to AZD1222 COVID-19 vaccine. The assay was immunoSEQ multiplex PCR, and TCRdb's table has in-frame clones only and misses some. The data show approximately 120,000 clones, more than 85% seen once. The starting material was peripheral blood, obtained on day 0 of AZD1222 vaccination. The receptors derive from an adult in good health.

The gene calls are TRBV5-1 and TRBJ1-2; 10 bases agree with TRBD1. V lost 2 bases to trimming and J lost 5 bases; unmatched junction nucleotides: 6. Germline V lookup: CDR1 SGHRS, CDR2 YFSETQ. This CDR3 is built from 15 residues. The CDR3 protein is CASSLTGTGAYGYTF. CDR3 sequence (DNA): TGCGCCAGCAGCTTAACCGGGACAGGGGCATATGGCTACACCTTC.

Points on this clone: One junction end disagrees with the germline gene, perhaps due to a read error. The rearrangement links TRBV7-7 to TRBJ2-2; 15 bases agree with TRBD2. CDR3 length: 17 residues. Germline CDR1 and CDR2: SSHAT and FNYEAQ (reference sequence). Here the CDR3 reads CASSRLGLAGGTGELFF. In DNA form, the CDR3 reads TGTGCTAGCAGCCGATTGGGACTAGCGGGAGGAACCGGGGAGCTGTTTTTT.

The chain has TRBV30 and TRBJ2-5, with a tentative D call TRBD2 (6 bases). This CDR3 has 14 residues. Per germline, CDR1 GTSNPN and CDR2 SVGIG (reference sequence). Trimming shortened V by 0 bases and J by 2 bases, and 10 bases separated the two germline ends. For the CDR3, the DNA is TGTGCCTGGAGTGTAACTAGCCCGCAAGAGACCCAGTACTTC. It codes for CAWSVTSPQETQYF.

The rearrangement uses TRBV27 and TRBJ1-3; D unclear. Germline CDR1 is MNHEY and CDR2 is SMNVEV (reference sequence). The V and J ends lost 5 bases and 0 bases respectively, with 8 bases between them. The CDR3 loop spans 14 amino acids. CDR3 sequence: CASSEWSSGNTIYF. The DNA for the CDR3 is TGTGCCAGCAGTGAGTGGAGCTCTGGAAACACCATATATTTT.

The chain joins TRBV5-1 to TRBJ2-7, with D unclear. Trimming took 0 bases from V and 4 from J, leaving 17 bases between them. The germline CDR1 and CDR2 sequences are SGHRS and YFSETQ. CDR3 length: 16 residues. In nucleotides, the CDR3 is TGCGCCAGCAGCTTGGTCCCGCCGGGCCCAGGTTACGAGCAGTACTTC. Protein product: CASSLVPPGPGYEQYF.

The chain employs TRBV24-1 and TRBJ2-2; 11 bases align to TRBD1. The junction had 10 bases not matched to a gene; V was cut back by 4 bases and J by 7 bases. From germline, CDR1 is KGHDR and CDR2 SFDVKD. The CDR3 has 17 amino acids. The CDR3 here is CATSDLRDRGTNGELFF. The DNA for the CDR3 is TGTGCCACCAGTGACCTCCGGGACAGGGGGACGAACGGGGAGCTGTTTTTT.

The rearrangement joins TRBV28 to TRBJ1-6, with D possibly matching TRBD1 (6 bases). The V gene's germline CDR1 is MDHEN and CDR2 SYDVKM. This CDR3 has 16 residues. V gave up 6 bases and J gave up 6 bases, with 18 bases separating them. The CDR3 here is CASSRTGTPPNSPLHF. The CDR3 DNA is TGTGCCAGCAGCCGAACCGGGACACCCCCTAATTCACCCCTCCACTTT.

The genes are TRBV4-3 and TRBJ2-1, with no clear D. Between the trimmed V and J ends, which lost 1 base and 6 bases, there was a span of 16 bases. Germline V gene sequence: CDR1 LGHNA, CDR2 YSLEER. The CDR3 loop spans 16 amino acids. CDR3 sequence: CASSQGGKGHSNEQFF. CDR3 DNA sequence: TGCGCCAGCAGCCAAGGAGGCAAGGGTCATAGCAATGAGCAGTTCTTC.

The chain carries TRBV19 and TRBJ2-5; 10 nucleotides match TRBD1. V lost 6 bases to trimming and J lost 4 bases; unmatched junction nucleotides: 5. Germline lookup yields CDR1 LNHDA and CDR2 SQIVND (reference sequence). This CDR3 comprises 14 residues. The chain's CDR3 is CASSPDRGRETQYF. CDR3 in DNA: TGTGCCAGTAGCCCCGACAGGGGGCGAGAGACCCAGTACTTC.

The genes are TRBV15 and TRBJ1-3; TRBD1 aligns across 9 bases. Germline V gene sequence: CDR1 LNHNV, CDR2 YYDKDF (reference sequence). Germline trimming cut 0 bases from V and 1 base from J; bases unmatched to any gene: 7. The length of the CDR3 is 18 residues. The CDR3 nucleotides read TGTGCCACCAGCAGAGAGGCCGGGACAGGGCGGTCTGGAAACACCATATATTTT. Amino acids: CATSREAGTGRSGNTIYF.

The CDR3 sequence: CSVGGPADTEAFF. As DNA, the CDR3 is TGCAGCGTAGGGGGACCGGCGGACACTGAAGCTTTCTTT. This sequence joins TRBV29-1 and TRBJ1-1; D may be TRBD1 (6 bases). Trimming left V 6 bases short and J 3 bases short, with 14 bases between. Germline V gene sequence: CDR1 SQVTM, CDR2 ANQGSEA. The CDR3 has 13 amino acids.

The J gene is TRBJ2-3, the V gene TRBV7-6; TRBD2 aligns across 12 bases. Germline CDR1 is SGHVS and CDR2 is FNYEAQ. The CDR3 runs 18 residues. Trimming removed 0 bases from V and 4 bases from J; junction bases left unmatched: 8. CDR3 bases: TGTGCCAGCAGCTTAGCGTCGGGCACTAGCGGGAGGTCAGATACGCAGTATTTT. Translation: CASSLASGTSGRSDTQYF.

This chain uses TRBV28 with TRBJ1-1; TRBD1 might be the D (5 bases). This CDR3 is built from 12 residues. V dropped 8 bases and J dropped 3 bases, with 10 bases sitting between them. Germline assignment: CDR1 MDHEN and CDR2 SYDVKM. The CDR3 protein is CASWNRYTEAFF. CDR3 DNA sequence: TGTGCCAGCTGGAACAGGTACACTGAAGCTTTCTTT.

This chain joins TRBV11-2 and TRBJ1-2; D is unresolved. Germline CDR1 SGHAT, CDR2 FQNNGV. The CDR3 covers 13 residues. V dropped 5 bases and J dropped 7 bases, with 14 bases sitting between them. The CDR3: CASSQMGSRGYTF. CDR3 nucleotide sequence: TGTGCCAGCAGCCAAATGGGGTCCCGTGGCTACACCTTC.

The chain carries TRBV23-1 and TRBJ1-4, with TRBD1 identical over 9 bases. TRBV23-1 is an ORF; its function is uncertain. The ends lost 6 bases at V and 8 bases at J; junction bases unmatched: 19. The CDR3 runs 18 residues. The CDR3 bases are TGCGCCAGCAGACGGCTTACAGGGGGCCCCACTACGTACGAAAAACTGTTTTTT. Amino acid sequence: CASRRLTGGPTTYEKLFF.

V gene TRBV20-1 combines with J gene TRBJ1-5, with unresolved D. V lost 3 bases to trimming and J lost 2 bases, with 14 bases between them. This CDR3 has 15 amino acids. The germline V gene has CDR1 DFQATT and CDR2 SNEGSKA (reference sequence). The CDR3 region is CSASDSPYGNQPQHF. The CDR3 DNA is TGCAGTGCTAGTGATAGTCCTTACGGCAATCAGCCCCAGCATTTT.

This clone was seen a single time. As DNA, the CDR3 is TGTGCCAGCAGCTTAGGGGGGCCAGGGACAGGGAGGGACGGGGAGCTGTTTTTT. Translated: CASSLGGPGTGRDGELFF. V and J are TRBV27 and TRBJ2-2, with 9 positions matching TRBD1. This CDR3 has 18 amino acids. The trim removed 6 bases at V and 7 bases at J, leaving 18 bases unmatched. CDR1 and CDR2 from the germline V gene are MNHEY and SMNVEV (reference sequence).

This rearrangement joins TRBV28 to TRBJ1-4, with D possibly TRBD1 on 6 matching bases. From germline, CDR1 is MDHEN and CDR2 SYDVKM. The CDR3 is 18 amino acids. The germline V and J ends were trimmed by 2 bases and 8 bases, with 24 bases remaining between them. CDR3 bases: TGTGCCAGCAGTTTAGAATGGGAGGCTCGGGGGGGGCAGGAAAAACTGTTTTTT. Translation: CASSLEWEARGGQEKLFF.

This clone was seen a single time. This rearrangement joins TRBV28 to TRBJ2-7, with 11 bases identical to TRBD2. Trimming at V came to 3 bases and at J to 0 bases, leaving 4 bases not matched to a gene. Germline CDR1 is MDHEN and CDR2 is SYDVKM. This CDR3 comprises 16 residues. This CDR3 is CASSLPTSGSSYEQYF. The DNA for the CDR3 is TGTGCCAGCAGTTTGCCTACTAGCGGGAGCTCCTACGAGCAGTACTTC.

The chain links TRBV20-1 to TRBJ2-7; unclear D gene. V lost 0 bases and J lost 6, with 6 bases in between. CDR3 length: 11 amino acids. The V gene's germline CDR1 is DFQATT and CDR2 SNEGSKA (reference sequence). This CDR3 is CSARERTEQYF. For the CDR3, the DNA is TGCAGTGCTAGAGAACGGACCGAGCAGTACTTC.

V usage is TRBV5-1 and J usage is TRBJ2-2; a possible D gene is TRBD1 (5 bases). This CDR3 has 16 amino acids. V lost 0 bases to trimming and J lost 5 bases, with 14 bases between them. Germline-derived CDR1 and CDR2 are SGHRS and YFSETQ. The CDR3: CASSLGLGVETGELFF. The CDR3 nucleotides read TGCGCCAGCAGCTTGGGCCTAGGGGTAGAAACCGGGGAGCTGTTTTTT.

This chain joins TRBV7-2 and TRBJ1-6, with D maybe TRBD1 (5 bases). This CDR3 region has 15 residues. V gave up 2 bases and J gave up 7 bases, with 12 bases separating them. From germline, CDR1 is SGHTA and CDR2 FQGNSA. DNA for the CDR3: TGTGCCAGCAGCTTAATGCAGGGCACGAATTCACCCCTCCACTTT. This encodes CASSLMQGTNSPLHF.

CDR3: CASSFRPTYEQYF. Written as DNA, the CDR3 is TGTGCCAGCAGTTTTCGACCCACTTACGAGCAGTACTTC. The V call is TRBV27, the J call TRBJ2-7; the D is unclear. There are 13 residues in the CDR3. The V end was cut by 3 bases, the J end by 4 bases, with 10 bases between. CDR1 is MNHEY and CDR2 is SMNVEV in the germline V gene (reference sequence).

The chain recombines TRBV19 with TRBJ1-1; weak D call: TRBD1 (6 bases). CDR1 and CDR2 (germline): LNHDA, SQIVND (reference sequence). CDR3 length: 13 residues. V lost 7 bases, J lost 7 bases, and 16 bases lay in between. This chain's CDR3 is CASTHREFSEAFF. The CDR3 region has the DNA TGTGCCAGTACCCACAGGGAGTTTAGTGAAGCTTTCTTT. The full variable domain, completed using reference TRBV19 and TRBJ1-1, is DGGITQSPKYLFRKEGQNVTLSCEQNLNHDAMYWYRQDPGQGLRLIYYSQIVNDFQKGDIAEGYSVSREKKESFPLTVTSAQKNPTAFYLCASTHREFSEAFFGQGTRLTVV.

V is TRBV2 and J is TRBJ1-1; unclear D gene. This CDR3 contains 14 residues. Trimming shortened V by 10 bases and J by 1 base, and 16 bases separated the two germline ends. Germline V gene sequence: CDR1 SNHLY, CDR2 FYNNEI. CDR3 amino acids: CATPTGWENTEAFF. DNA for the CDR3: TGTGCCACCCCGACGGGGTGGGAGAACACTGAAGCTTTCTTT.

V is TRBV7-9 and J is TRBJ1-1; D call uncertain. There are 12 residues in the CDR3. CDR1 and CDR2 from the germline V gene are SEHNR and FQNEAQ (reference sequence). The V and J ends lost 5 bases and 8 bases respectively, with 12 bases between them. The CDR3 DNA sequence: TGTGCCAGCAGCCTCTGGAACTCCGAAGCTTTCTTT. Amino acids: CASSLWNSEAFF.

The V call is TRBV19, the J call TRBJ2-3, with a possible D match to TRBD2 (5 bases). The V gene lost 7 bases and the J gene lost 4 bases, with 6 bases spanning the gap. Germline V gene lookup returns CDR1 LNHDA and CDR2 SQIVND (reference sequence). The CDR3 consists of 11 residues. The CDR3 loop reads CASKRADTQYF. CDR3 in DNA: TGTGCCAGTAAGAGGGCAGATACGCAGTATTTT.